This is a list of T cell receptor beta chains from one sample in a study of blood T cells in healthy people across ages. TCRdb reprocessed the 5' RACE reads with MiXCR, giving one entry per CDR3 protein. The sample consists of 1.5 million or so distinct CDR3 sequences, around 40% of them appearing once. The sequenced material came from blood. These TCRs come from a woman aged 18-35 years in good health. The CDR3 runs from the conserved cysteine through the conserved F or W. The order of the fields is D gene, J gene, clone size, V gene, CDR3 DNA, CDR3 protein. The D gene is left open where the match is weak. Not all rows give a size; the values are once, few, many and, for expanded clones, a class.

D gene: .
J gene: TRBJ1-4
clone size: .
V gene: TRBV12-3/TRBV12-4
CDR3 DNA: TGTGCCAGCCTTTCACTCGGGGGAAATGAAAAACTGTTTTTT
CDR3 protein: CASLSLGGNEKLFF

D gene: .
J gene: TRBJ2-1
clone size: few
V gene: TRBV21-1
CDR3 DNA: TGTGCCAGCAGCAAAGGATCTGACTGGGATGAGCAGTTCTTC
CDR3 protein: CASSKGSDWDEQFF

D gene: .
J gene: TRBJ1-1
clone size: .
V gene: TRBV4-3
CDR3 DNA: TGCGCCAGCAGCCAACAAACAGGGTGGACTGAAGCTTTCTTT
CDR3 protein: CASSQQTGWTEAFF

D gene: .
J gene: TRBJ1-4
clone size: .
V gene: TRBV20-1
CDR3 DNA: TGCAGTGCTAGAGAAGGAGGGGCAAAGGGAAAACTGTTTTTT
CDR3 protein: CSAREGGAKGKLFF

D gene: TRBD1
J gene: TRBJ2-3
clone size: .
V gene: TRBV10-3
CDR3 DNA: TGTGCCACCAGTGAGTCGAGAGGCGGACAGGGGGCGCTTACGCAGTATTTT
CDR3 protein: CATSESRGGQGALTQYF

D gene: .
J gene: TRBJ1-1
clone size: .
V gene: TRBV20-1
CDR3 DNA: TGCAGTGCTAGCGGGGACCCAGGGGCTGAAGCTTTCTTT
CDR3 protein: CSASGDPGAEAFF

D gene: .
J gene: TRBJ2-3
clone size: few
V gene: TRBV4-1
CDR3 DNA: TGCGCCAGCAGCCAGGTCCTGGGGGCGGGTCATACGCAGTATTTT
CDR3 protein: CASSQVLGAGHTQYF

D gene: .
J gene: TRBJ2-5
clone size: .
V gene: TRBV29-1
CDR3 DNA: TGCAGCGTTGATGCGGCAGGGAGAGAGACCCAGTACTTC
CDR3 protein: CSVDAAGRETQYF

D gene: TRBD2
J gene: TRBJ2-3
clone size: .
V gene: TRBV9
CDR3 DNA: TGTGCCAGCAGCGATAGCGGGGTTACAGATACGCAGTATTTT
CDR3 protein: CASSDSGVTDTQYF

D gene: .
J gene: TRBJ1-4
clone size: .
V gene: TRBV15
CDR3 DNA: TGTGCCACCAGCAGAGGCCCTCCAGACGCAACTAATGAAAAACTGTTTTTT
CDR3 protein: CATSRGPPDATNEKLFF

D gene: .
J gene: TRBJ2-1
clone size: few
V gene: TRBV28
CDR3 DNA: TGTGCCAGCAGTCCACCGTGGGTCACAGGGAATGAGCAGTTCTTC
CDR3 protein: CASSPPWVTGNEQFF

D gene: .
J gene: TRBJ2-7
clone size: .
V gene: TRBV6-2/TRBV6-3
CDR3 DNA: TGTGCCAGCATGATAAGTCGCCTTCCCGCTATAACCTACGAGCAGTACTTC
CDR3 protein: CASMISRLPAITYEQYF

D gene: TRBD2
J gene: TRBJ2-3
clone size: few
V gene: TRBV29-1
CDR3 DNA: TGCAGCGTTAGCGGGAGGAGCACGAATACGCAGTATTTT
CDR3 protein: CSVSGRSTNTQYF

D gene: .
J gene: TRBJ2-7
clone size: many
V gene: TRBV5-1
CDR3 DNA: TGTGCCAGCAGCTTAGCAGACAACGAGCAGTACTTC
CDR3 protein: CASSLADNEQYF

D gene: TRBD2
J gene: TRBJ2-1
clone size: .
V gene: TRBV7-8
CDR3 DNA: TGTGCCAGCAGCTTAAAAGGACTAGCGGGGGACAATGAGCAGTTCTTC
CDR3 protein: CASSLKGLAGDNEQFF

D gene: TRBD1
J gene: TRBJ1-2
clone size: .
V gene: TRBV4-2
CDR3 DNA: TGTGCCAGCAGCCGGGATCCTCCGGGACAGGGGGCCCGCTACACCTTC
CDR3 protein: CASSRDPPGQGARYTF

D gene: TRBD2
J gene: TRBJ2-3
clone size: .
V gene: TRBV5-1
CDR3 DNA: TGCGCCAGCAGCTTGGCCTCGATAGCGGGTTCTAGCACAGATACGCAGTATTTT
CDR3 protein: CASSLASIAGSSTDTQYF

D gene: .
J gene: TRBJ2-5
clone size: few
V gene: TRBV20-1
CDR3 DNA: TGCAGTGCTAGAGATCTGAAGACAGAACAAGAGACCCAGTACTTC
CDR3 protein: CSARDLKTEQETQYF

D gene: TRBD1
J gene: TRBJ1-4
clone size: once
V gene: TRBV12-3/TRBV12-4
CDR3 DNA: TGTGCCAGCAGTTCAGTACAGGGGCGAGAAAAACTGTTTTTT
CDR3 protein: CASSSVQGREKLFF

D gene: TRBD1
J gene: TRBJ1-1
clone size: .
V gene: TRBV7-9
CDR3 DNA: TGTGCCAGCAGCAAATCCGGGACAGGGGGCAGAACTGAAGCTTTCTTT
CDR3 protein: CASSKSGTGGRTEAFF

D gene: .
J gene: TRBJ1-1
clone size: few
V gene: TRBV4-1
CDR3 DNA: TGCGCCAGCAGCCCGACCGGGGCAGATAACACTGAAGCTTTCTTT
CDR3 protein: CASSPTGADNTEAFF

D gene: .
J gene: TRBJ2-5
clone size: .
V gene: TRBV6-2/TRBV6-3
CDR3 DNA: TGTGCCAGCGGGATGAAGAGTAGCCGGGGCAAGACCCAGTACTTC
CDR3 protein: CASGMKSSRGKTQYF

D gene: .
J gene: TRBJ2-7
clone size: few
V gene: TRBV7-2
CDR3 DNA: TGTGCCAGCAGCCCCTCCCGGTTACGCATGGGAGAGCAGTACTTC
CDR3 protein: CASSPSRLRMGEQYF

D gene: TRBD1
J gene: TRBJ1-3
clone size: .
V gene: TRBV12-3/TRBV12-4
CDR3 DNA: TGTGCCAGCAGTTTATCCACGGGCAGGGGGGAGACCACCATATATTTT
CDR3 protein: CASSLSTGRGETTIYF

D gene: .
J gene: TRBJ2-7
clone size: .
V gene: TRBV7-8
CDR3 DNA: TGTGCCAGCAGCGTCTCTGGGTCTTCGATGACCTACGAGCAGTACTTC
CDR3 protein: CASSVSGSSMTYEQYF

D gene: .
J gene: TRBJ2-1
clone size: .
V gene: TRBV4-1
CDR3 DNA: TGCGCCAGCAGCCAAGGGGTCCAGGGAGGCGTTGAGCAGTTCTTC
CDR3 protein: CASSQGVQGGVEQFF

D gene: .
J gene: TRBJ2-1
clone size: few
V gene: TRBV20-1
CDR3 DNA: TGCAGTGCGCCTCTAACTACCAAAGGGGAGCAGTTCTTC
CDR3 protein: CSAPLTTKGEQFF

D gene: .
J gene: TRBJ2-3
clone size: few
V gene: TRBV29-1
CDR3 DNA: TGCAGCGGGGGTGGGACACTCACAGATACGCAGTATTTT
CDR3 protein: CSGGGTLTDTQYF